The 15 T cell receptor beta chains presented below share a single source sample, sequenced in a study of blood T cell repertoires in COVID-19. Repertoires were generated with immunoSEQ multiplex PCR, while TCRdb's copy carries only in-frame clones and drops some. The table records about 100,000 clones, 75% to 85% of them present only once. Input material: peripheral blood. These receptors all come from a woman older than 75 with active or convalescent COVID-19.

CDR3 sequence: CASSQEGGYSYEQYF. The CDR3 DNA reads as TGTGCCAGCAGCCAAGAAGGAGGATACTCCTACGAGCAGTACTTC. The rearrangement links TRBV14 to TRBJ2-7, with D possibly TRBD2 on 5 matching bases. The CDR3 runs to 15 residues. The V gene's germline CDR1 is SGHDN and CDR2 FVKESK. Trimming took off 0 bases at V and 0 bases at J, with 9 bases between the two ends.

The rearrangement uses TRBV4-3 and TRBJ1-3; D is unclear. The germline gives CDR1 LGHNA, CDR2 YSLEER. CDR3 length: 13 amino acids. V was clipped by 0 bases and J by 4 bases, with 4 bases between them. CDR3 sequence (DNA): TGCGCCAGCAGCCAAGAGAGGGGAAACACCATATATTTT. It translates to CASSQERGNTIYF.

The V call is TRBV6-4, the J call TRBJ1-4; D is unresolved. The CDR3 loop spans 14 amino acids. With 6 bases removed from V and 0 bases from J, the gap between germline ends came to 8 bases. Germline CDR1 is MRHNA and CDR2 is SNTAGT. DNA of the CDR3: TGTGCCAGCAGCCCTAACCCAACTAATGAAAAACTGTTTTTT. The encoded protein is CASSPNPTNEKLFF.

The gene calls are TRBV18 and TRBJ2-5, with 11 bases lining up with TRBD2. The length of the CDR3 is 15 residues. The V gene end was trimmed by 2 bases and the J gene end by 4 bases; junction bases not matched to a gene: 3. The germline V gene encodes CDR1 KGHSH and CDR2 LQKENI. CDR3 residues: CASSPTSGRPETQYF. The CDR3 nucleotides are TGTGCCAGCTCACCAACTAGCGGGAGACCAGAGACCCAGTACTTC.

This sequence joins TRBV7-2 and TRBJ2-7, with 12 bases matching TRBD2. The CDR3 loop spans 16 amino acids. Trimming cost V 2 bases and J 6 bases; bases outside gene matches: 8. Germline CDR1 and CDR2: SGHTA and FQGNSA. The CDR3 region is CASSLLAGGPGGEQYF. The DNA of the CDR3 is TGTGCCAGCAGCTTACTAGCGGGAGGGCCCGGGGGCGAGCAGTACTTC.

This clone was seen just once. This chain links TRBV18 with TRBJ1-6, with no clear D. Germline CDR1 KGHSH, CDR2 LQKENI. This CDR3 region has 15 residues. The V end was cut by 3 bases, the J end by 3 bases, with 9 bases between. The CDR3 reads CASSPAVFYNSPLHF. CDR3 sequence (DNA): TGTGCCAGCTCACCGGCAGTCTTCTATAATTCACCCCTCCACTTT.

There are a few counts of this clone. This chain uses TRBV12-3 or TRBV12-4 with TRBJ1-4; unclear D gene. V lost 4 bases and J 5 bases, leaving 5 bases between the germline ends. This CDR3 has 12 amino acids. The CDR3 nucleotides are TGTGCCAGCAGTTACATAAATGAAAAACTGTTTTTT. Translating it yields CASSYINEKLFF.

The genes are TRBV9 and TRBJ2-3; TRBD1 matches at 8 bases. V shed 3 bases and J 5 bases; nucleotides not matched to a gene: 8. The CDR3 is 15 residues long. Germline assignment: CDR1 SGDLS and CDR2 YYNGEE. CDR3 DNA: TGTGCCAGCAGCGCTCGGACAGGGACGATAGATACGCAGTATTTT. This sequence encodes CASSARTGTIDTQYF.

The rearrangement links TRBV19 to TRBJ1-5, with TRBD1 identical over 11 bases. Germline-derived CDR1 and CDR2 are LNHDA and SQIVND (reference sequence). CDR3 size: 16 residues. After removal of 6 bases from V and 7 bases from J, the junction contained 11 bases not matched to a gene. CDR3: CASRGQGAGQWQPQHF. For the CDR3, the DNA is TGTGCCAGTAGAGGACAGGGGGCAGGTCAGTGGCAGCCCCAGCATTTT.

The V gene is TRBV4-1, the J gene TRBJ1-4; a weak D match, TRBD1 (6 bases). Germline V gene data show CDR1 as MGHRA and CDR2 as YSYEKL. The CDR3 is made up of 14 amino acids. The V and J ends lost 3 bases and 11 bases respectively, with 16 bases between them. The CDR3 sequence is CASSHAGGAQKLFF. CDR3 bases: TGCGCCAGCAGCCACGCTGGGGGGGCGCAGAAACTGTTTTTT.

The chain combines TRBV15 with TRBJ2-5, with no clear D. This CDR3 comprises 14 residues. Germline loops: CDR1 LNHNV, CDR2 YYDKDF (reference sequence). The V end lost 1 base, the J end lost 0 bases, and 6 bases lay between the germline ends. The CDR3 is CATSRVTDQETQYF. The CDR3 nucleotides are TGTGCCACCAGCAGAGTTACGGACCAAGAGACCCAGTACTTC. Full variable domain (remainder filled in from reference TRBV15 and TRBJ2-5): DAMVIQNPRYQVTQFGKPVTLSCSQTLNHNVMYWYQQKSSQAPKLLFHYYDKDFNNEADTPDNFQSRRPNTSFCFLDIRSPGLGDTAMYLCATSRVTDQETQYFGPGTRLLVL.

V is TRBV6-1 and J is TRBJ1-2; 10 bases line up with TRBD1. Germline V gene data show CDR1 as MNHNS and CDR2 as SASEGT. The CDR3 totals 15 residues. V lost 3 bases to trimming and J lost 4 bases; unmatched junction nucleotides: 5. The CDR3 spells CASSEPDRGVYGYTF. The CDR3 DNA reads as TGTGCCAGCAGTGAGCCGGACAGGGGGGTCTATGGCTACACCTTC.

The chain combines TRBV5-1 with TRBJ1-6; TRBD1 aligns across 10 bases. The CDR3 consists of 15 residues. V lost 4 bases and J lost 7; bases outside the gene matches: 5. Germline V CDR1 and CDR2: SGHRS, YFSETQ. CDR3 residues: CASSPGQGTNSPLHF. The CDR3 DNA reads as TGCGCCAGCAGCCCGGGACAGGGGACGAATTCACCCCTCCACTTT.

This chain connects TRBV5-1 to TRBJ2-3; D is perhaps TRBD2 (6 bases). The V and J ends lost 4 bases and 6 bases respectively, with 15 bases between them. CDR3 size: 14 residues. The germline CDR1 and CDR2 sequences are SGHRS and YFSETQ. CDR3 nucleotides: TGCGCCAGCAGCCTAGGGACTCGAGATGATACGCAGTATTTT. Translation: CASSLGTRDDTQYF.

This sequence joins TRBV15 and TRBJ1-5, with TRBD1 matching over 8 bases. Trimming at V came to 3 bases and at J to 4 bases, leaving 8 bases not matched to a gene. This CDR3 comprises 16 residues. CDR1 is LNHNV, CDR2 YYDKDF, per germline (reference sequence). DNA of the CDR3: TGTGCCACCAGCAGGGGTATCAGGGGGCAGAATCAGCCCCAGCATTTT. Protein sequence: CATSRGIRGQNQPQHF.